Listed here is a single T cell receptor (beta chain). The antigen it binds to is not known. No base quality values were provided; no much bigger clone lies one nucleotide off. This sample is part of a study of T cell responses to AZD1222 COVID-19 vaccine (dated by TCRdb to the early 2020s). For the wider study: AZD1222 recipients whose second dose came at about 4 weeks and those whose second dose came at about 12 weeks were combined into one group, since spike-specific TCR depth and breadth did not differ between the two schedules. TCR sequencing was performed for fewer than 250 trial participants, of whom about 200 were given two doses of AZD1222 and 26 were given two doses of MenACWY control vaccine. Enrollment into the trials was organized by age into subgroups of 18-55, 56-69 and 70-plus years, and those subgroups contained roughly 150, 30 and 60 TCR-sequenced participants, respectively.

General conclusions and limits of the study: The whole spike protein was spanned by vaccine-associated CD4 TCRs, and dominant responses were seen in regions 160-218 and 743-854. A significant rise in spike-specific TCR breadth and depth was observed after two AZD1222 doses relative to day 0 and relative to MenACWY recipients. Nearly half of unique spike-specific TCRs reportedly recognized epitopes outside regions mutated in the B.1.351 and B.1.1.7 variants. Most participants were white British and females outnumbered males, and the authors suggested that clonal diversity may have been underestimated. In the small 56-69-year group, the increase in depth fell short of significance, most likely because of low power. Conclusions about previously exposed vaccinees were limited because only six AZD1222 recipients were SARS-CoV-2 seropositive at baseline. Because no samples from the day 14 peak response were available, repertoires could be characterized only after the peak T cell response.

Deletion took 0 bases off V and 4 bases off J, with a span of 11 bases between the germline ends. The cysteine opens and the phenylalanine closes a CDR3 of 15 amino acids. The read is trimmed to its CDR3 DNA, 45 bases read in frame from base 1. CDR1 and CDR2 (MNHEY, SVGAGI) derive from the germline V gene. What this sample's time point label stands for: baseline before first vaccination. Vaccinee samples were obtained from the UK trials COV001 and COV002, which included a single-blind randomized controlled phase 2/3 trial of AZD1222 (ChAdOx1 nCoV-19) in healthy adults. For TCRbeta chain sequencing, PBMC samples from trial participants were taken at day 0 and at day 28 after the second dose. The CDR3 regions of human TCRbeta chains were analyzed by immunosequencing. The original pipeline was this. TCRs in the repertoires were compared against a reference library of SARS-CoV-2-specific TCRs that had been generated with the MIRA antigen-specificity platform. Breadth was defined as the fraction of unique TCRs that were SARS-CoV-2-associated. Depth was defined as the fraction of total T cells that were SARS-CoV-2-associated. Using the MIRA data, each spike-specific TCR was mapped to the spike region that the TCR reacts to and placed in a CD4 or CD8 class. Log10-transformed breadth and depth values were compared by one-way ANOVA with Sidak's multiple comparisons tests. The table comes from immuneACCESS by way of TCRdb, which keeps in-frame sequences with V and J called. Part of the clones is missing from these tables; in studies checked, under half for an unresolved V gene and the rest for unknown reasons. The V and J calls and the clone size are those of that table, but D and trimming were determined from the DNA. The sample contains around 100,000 clones, about 92% of them found a single time. The ten biggest clones cover about 1.2% of the sample.

The sequence derives from an adult in good health. The rearranged segments are TRBV6-5 and TRBJ2-3, and possibly TRBD1, on 5 matching bases. The material sequenced was peripheral blood, taken on day 0 of AZD1222 vaccination. The CDR3 protein: CASSYSSDSADTQYF. The DNA sequence is as follows: TGTGCCAGCAGTTACTCGAGCGACAGCGCAGATACGCAGTATTTT.